The clone carrying this T cell receptor (beta chain) occurred many times. As to time point: pre-sensitization, week 0. Sample treatment: therapeutic diphenylcyclopropenone sensitization with weekly scalp DPC. Every donor had alopecia and was 18 to 70 years old; all were suitable for DPC. TCRdb re-called the RACE reads through MiXCR, storing one row per CDR3 protein. The table records tens of thousands of distinct CDR3 sequences, around 10% of them present only once. The germline gives CDR1 SGHAT, CDR2 FQNNGV. V shed 1 base and J shed 1 base, with 7 bases lying between them. This CDR3 contains 14 residues. This sample is drawn from a study of human T cells and chemical hapten exposure. Turning to the study itself: Cases of alopecia areata, totalis or universalis occurred in a predominantly female patient group.

The sequencing used whole blood, collected in connection with sensitization to the hapten diphenylcyclopropenone (DPC). The source of this sequence is a woman aged 35 to 49 with alopecia areata. Some clones in this sample may be carry-over from other donors' samples. The chain links TRBV11-2 to TRBJ1-2; D is unresolved. The CDR3 region is CASSLVGHNYGYTF. The CDR3 DNA reads as TGTGCCAGCAGCTTAGTGGGTCATAACTATGGCTACACCTTC.